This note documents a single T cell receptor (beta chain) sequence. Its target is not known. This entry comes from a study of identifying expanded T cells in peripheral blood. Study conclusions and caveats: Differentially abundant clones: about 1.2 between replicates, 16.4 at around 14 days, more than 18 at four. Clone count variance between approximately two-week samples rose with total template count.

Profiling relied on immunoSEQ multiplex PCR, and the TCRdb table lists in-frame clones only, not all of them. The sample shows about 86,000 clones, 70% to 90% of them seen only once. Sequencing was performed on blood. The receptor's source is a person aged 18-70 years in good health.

The CDR3 region is CAITRGRGYEQYF. DNA of the CDR3: TGTGCCATCACGCGGGGGAGAGGGTACGAGCAGTACTTC. The chain combines TRBV10-3 with TRBJ2-7; 7 bases are a match to TRBD2. V shed 7 bases and J 4 bases; nucleotides not matched to a gene: 7. The CDR3 length is 13 residues. Per the germline V gene, CDR1 is ENHRY and CDR2 is SYGVKD.